These 5 T cell receptor beta chains share one sample of origin, sequenced in a study of control samples from healthy donors and cancer patients. Produced via immunoSEQ multiplex PCR; TCRdb's table is partial and in-frame only. The sample lists 130,000 or so clones; just under 95% were seen once. Sequencing used PBMCs. All receptors come from a man aged 60 to 69 with colorectal cancer.

V and J are TRBV6-5 and TRBJ2-2; TRBD2 might be the D (5 bases). The V gene's germline CDR1 is MNHEY and CDR2 SVGAGI. V gave up 0 bases and J gave up 3 bases, with 11 bases separating them. This CDR3 is built from 16 residues. Written as DNA, the CDR3 is TGTGCCAGCAGTTACTCGATCGGGGAGTACACCGGGGAGCTGTTTTTT. This gives the protein CASSYSIGEYTGELFF.

This clone was observed a single time. The chain carries TRBV6-5 and TRBJ1-1; TRBD1 is a possible D gene (5 bases). Between the trimmed V and J ends, which lost 6 bases and 4 bases, there was a span of 12 bases. Looked up from germline, CDR1 is MNHEY and CDR2 is SVGAGI. This CDR3 spans 13 amino acids. The CDR3 region is CASRLDGGTEAFF. The CDR3 DNA sequence: TGTGCCAGCAGATTGGACGGGGGCACTGAAGCTTTCTTT.

This chain joins TRBV19 and TRBJ1-2; 7 nucleotides agree with TRBD1. CDR3 length: 13 amino acids. The J segment lost 2 bases and the V segment lost 8 bases, leaving 5 bases of the junction unmatched. Germline V gene sequence: CDR1 LNHDA, CDR2 SQIVND (reference sequence). The CDR3 loop reads CASVDRDNYGYTF. The CDR3 nucleotides read TGTGCCAGTGTCGACAGGGACAACTATGGCTACACCTTC.

As to this clone: At one end the junction does not follow the germline gene, possibly because of a read error. Here the CDR3 DNA reads TGTGCCAGCAGTTTAGGGACACGCTACGCCTTC. It yields the protein CASSLGTRYAF. The rearrangement uses TRBV12-3 or TRBV12-4 and TRBJ1-2; D is perhaps TRBD1 (5 bases). The CDR3 sequence is 11 residues long.

The DNA for the CDR3 is TGTGCCAGCTCACCACCAGGGCTAGCGGGGAGCAATGAGCAGTTCTTC. This translates into CASSPPGLAGSNEQFF. J is TRBJ2-1 and V is TRBV18; 9 bases align to TRBD2. CDR3 length: 16 amino acids. Germline loops: CDR1 KGHSH, CDR2 LQKENI. Trimming took 0 bases from V and 6 from J; bases not matched to a gene: 6. Full variable domain (missing parts from reference TRBV18 and TRBJ2-1): NAGVMQNPRHLVRRRGQEARLRCSPMKGHSHVYWYRQLPEEGLKFMVYLQKENIIDESGMPKERFSAEFPKEGPSILRIQQVVRGDSAAYFCASSPPGLAGSNEQFFGPGTRLTVL.